These 8 T cell receptor beta chains were all obtained from the same sample, sequenced in a study of blood T cells in healthy people across ages. Primers used in a second PCR of roughly 6 to 11 cycles were a sample-barcoded 5' primer and a J-beta primer mix. TCRdb reprocessed the 5' RACE reads with MiXCR, giving one entry per CDR3 protein. Seen here are some 1.6 million distinct CDR3 sequences, roughly 30% observed once, and the top ten hold approximately 10%. The material sequenced was blood. The receptors shown here come from a woman in her 30s in good health.

This clonotype has ten or more counts. V is TRBV12-3 or TRBV12-4 and J is TRBJ2-1; TRBD1 matches 7 bases. The CDR3 totals 14 residues. V gave up 5 bases and J gave up 2 bases; unmatched junction bases: 3. CDR3 sequence: CASSLQGAYNEQFF. The CDR3 nucleotides read TGTGCCAGCAGTCTTCAGGGGGCCTACAATGAGCAGTTCTTC.

This clonotype has just a few counts. The chain combines TRBV11-2 with TRBJ1-2; possible D gene TRBD1, 6 bases. Trimming cost V 5 bases and J 2 bases, with 15 bases left between them. The CDR3 covers 15 residues. The germline CDR1 and CDR2 sequences are SGHAT and FQNNGV. The CDR3 spells CASSQGGTLNYGYTF. For the CDR3, the DNA is TGTGCCAGCAGCCAGGGAGGGACACTAAACTATGGCTACACCTTC.

The chain has TRBV12-3 or TRBV12-4 and TRBJ1-1; D might be TRBD1 (5 bases). V was pared by 5 bases and J by 11 bases, with 27 bases between. The CDR3 consists of 16 residues. The chain's CDR3 is CASSEPKPLNQGRAFF. The CDR3 DNA sequence: TGTGCCAGCAGTGAGCCGAAACCGTTAAACCAGGGTCGTGCTTTCTTT.

This clonotype has more than one count but fewer than ten. V gene TRBV5-1 combines with J gene TRBJ2-6; D is possibly TRBD1 (5 bases). In germline, CDR1 is SGHRS, CDR2 YFSETQ. V was shortened by 0 bases and J by 2 bases, with 9 bases between the two germline ends. CDR3 length: 16 residues. The CDR3 spells CASSLGDRAGANVLTF. The CDR3 coding sequence is TGCGCCAGCAGCTTGGGCGACAGAGCTGGGGCCAACGTCCTGACTTTC.

This clonotype has ten or more counts. The chain has TRBV5-6 and TRBJ2-7; D is tentatively TRBD1 or TRBD2 (5 bases each). Germline-derived CDR1 and CDR2 are SGHDT and YYEEEE. The CDR3 extends over 14 amino acids. Trimming took off 2 bases at V and 1 base at J, with 10 bases between the two ends. The DNA for the CDR3 is TGTGCCAGCAGCTTCCGGGACGGGTCCTACGAGCAGTACTTC. The encoded protein is CASSFRDGSYEQYF.

This clonotype was counted many times. The chain uses TRBV11-2 and TRBJ2-5; D not resolved. Trimming shortened V by 2 bases and J by 7 bases, and 20 bases separated the two germline ends. The germline gives CDR1 SGHAT, CDR2 FQNNGV. The length of the CDR3 is 16 residues. CDR3 coding DNA: TGTGCCAGCAGCTTAATAGTGCCGCCCCAGAAGGGGACCCAGTACTTC. Encoded protein: CASSLIVPPQKGTQYF. Full variable domain (rest looked up from reference TRBV11-2 and TRBJ2-5): EAGVAQSPRYKIIEKRQSVAFWCNPISGHATLYWYQQILGQGPKLLIQFQNNGVVDDSQLPKDRFSAERLKGVDSTLKIQPAKLEDSAVYLCASSLIVPPQKGTQYFGPGTRLLVL.

This clonotype came up many times. The chain has TRBV27 and TRBJ1-2, with D possibly TRBD1 on 5 matching bases. V lost 6 bases to trimming and J lost 3 bases, with 11 bases between them. The CDR3 spans 13 residues. Germline CDR1 reads MNHEY; CDR2 reads SMNVEV (reference sequence). This chain's CDR3 is CASRKDNYYGYTF. The CDR3 coding sequence is TGTGCCAGCAGAAAGGACAACTACTATGGCTACACCTTC.

CDR3 protein: CASSYEGDYEQYF. CDR3 DNA sequence: TGTGCCAGCAGTTACGAAGGGGACTACGAGCAGTACTTC. The rearrangement links TRBV6-2 or TRBV6-3 to TRBJ2-7; D might be TRBD1 (5 bases). The CDR3 sequence is 13 residues long. The germline V gene encodes CDR1 MNHEY and CDR2 SVGEGT. The V end lost 2 bases, the J end lost 3 bases, and 8 bases lay between the germline ends.